This TCR beta chain was recovered during a study of blood T cells in healthy people across ages. As to this clonotype: Antigen specificity is unknown.

V was pared by 4 bases and J by 1 base, with 16 bases between. CDR1 is SQVTM and CDR2 is ANQGSEA in the germline V gene. The CDR3 sequence is 15 residues long. Study results and limitations: Leaving the PBMCs unsorted stopped any conclusive comparison of naive versus antigen-experienced cells. Any changes in expanded clonotypes were possibly confounded, as donor CMV status remained unknown.

Primers used in a second PCR of about 6 to 11 cycles were a sample-barcoded 5' primer and a J-beta primer mix. A single record per CDR3 protein comes from TCRdb applying MiXCR to the 5' RACE reads. Counted here are over 1.5 million distinct CDR3 sequences, about 50% occurring once; the ten biggest clones make up approximately 2.1%. The source is a woman between 35 and 50 years old in good health. Input material: blood. The gene calls are TRBV29-1 and TRBJ1-1; D is ambiguous. CDR3 nucleotide sequence: TGCAGCGTTGTATCACCCCACAGTGGGAACACTGAAGCTTTCTTT. It encodes CSVVSPHSGNTEAFF.